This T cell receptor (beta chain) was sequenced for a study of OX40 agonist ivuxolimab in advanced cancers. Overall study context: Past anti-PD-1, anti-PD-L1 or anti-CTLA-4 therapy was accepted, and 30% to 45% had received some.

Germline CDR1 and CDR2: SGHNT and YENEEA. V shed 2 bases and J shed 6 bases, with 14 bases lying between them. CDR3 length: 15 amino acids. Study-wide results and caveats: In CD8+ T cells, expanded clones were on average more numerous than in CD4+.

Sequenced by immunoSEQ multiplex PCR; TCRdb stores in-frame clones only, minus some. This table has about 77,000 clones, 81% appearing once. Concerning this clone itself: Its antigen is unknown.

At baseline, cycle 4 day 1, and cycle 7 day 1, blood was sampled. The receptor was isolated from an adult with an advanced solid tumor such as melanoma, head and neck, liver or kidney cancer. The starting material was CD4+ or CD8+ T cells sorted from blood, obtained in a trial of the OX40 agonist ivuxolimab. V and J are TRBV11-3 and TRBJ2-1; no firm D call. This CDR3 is CASSLPGLPGNEQFF. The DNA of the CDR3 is TGTGCCAGCAGCTTACCCGGGCTCCCGGGCAATGAGCAGTTCTTC.